Listed below are T cell receptor beta chains from one sample, sequenced in a study of blood T cell repertoires in COVID-19. Sequencing was performed with immunoSEQ multiplex PCR; in TCRdb, only in-frame clones are kept and a portion is missing. In the table there are about 74,000 clones, less than 95% of which are singletons. The sample taken for sequencing was peripheral blood. Receptors originate from a woman aged 45-59 years in a cohort sampled during active COVID-19. The CDR3 runs from the conserved cysteine through the conserved F or W. The order of the fields is V gene, clone size, D gene, J gene, CDR3 protein, CDR3 DNA. A D gene is named only where the DNA matches it firmly. The size of a clone is reported for some rows only, either as once, few or many, or as a class for expanded clones.

V gene: TRBV18; clone size: .; D gene: TRBD2; J gene: TRBJ2-2; CDR3 protein: CASSPPLAGGGTGELFF; CDR3 DNA: TGTGCCAGCTCACCACCCCTAGCGGGAGGTGGCACCGGGGAGCTGTTTTTT
V gene: TRBV6-5; clone size: once; D gene: .; J gene: TRBJ1-1; CDR3 protein: CASSYGHSNTEAFF; CDR3 DNA: TGTGCCAGCAGTTACGGACACTCGAACACTGAAGCTTTCTTT
V gene: TRBV5-1; clone size: .; D gene: .; J gene: TRBJ2-7; CDR3 protein: CASSLTGDEQYF; CDR3 DNA: TGCGCCAGCAGCTTGACAGGCGACGAGCAGTACTTC
V gene: TRBV21-1; clone size: .; D gene: .; J gene: TRBJ1-5; CDR3 protein: CARPLQGGGGQPQHF; CDR3 DNA: TGTGCCAGACCCTTACAGGGGGGCGGGGGTCAGCCCCAGCATTTT
V gene: TRBV20-1; clone size: .; D gene: TRBD2; J gene: TRBJ2-1; CDR3 protein: CSKREENEQFF; CDR3 DNA: TGCAGCAAGCGGGAAGAGAATGAGCAGTTCTTC
V gene: TRBV29-1; clone size: .; D gene: .; J gene: TRBJ1-4; CDR3 protein: CSVGEVLLSNEKLFF; CDR3 DNA: TGCAGCGTTGGCGAGGTCCTGTTATCTAATGAAAAACTGTTTTTT
V gene: TRBV3-1/TRBV3-2; clone size: .; D gene: TRBD2; J gene: TRBJ2-7; CDR3 protein: CASSQTAGVSSYEQYF; CDR3 DNA: TGTGCCAGCAGCCAGACAGCGGGAGTTAGCTCCTACGAGCAGTACTTC
V gene: TRBV7-6; clone size: .; D gene: TRBD1; J gene: TRBJ2-3; CDR3 protein: CASSFGQASDTQYF; CDR3 DNA: TGTGCCAGCAGCTTTGGACAGGCGTCAGATACGCAGTATTTT
V gene: TRBV11-2; clone size: .; D gene: TRBD2; J gene: TRBJ2-1; CDR3 protein: CASSRGSSGRVNEQFF; CDR3 DNA: TGTGCCAGCAGCCGGGGGTCTAGCGGGAGGGTGAATGAGCAGTTCTTC
V gene: TRBV18; clone size: .; D gene: .; J gene: TRBJ2-1; CDR3 protein: CASSPPAPQIHEFF; CDR3 DNA: TGTGCCAGCTCACCACCGGCCCCCCAAATCCACGAGTTCTTC
V gene: TRBV5-1; clone size: .; D gene: .; J gene: TRBJ2-1; CDR3 protein: CASSLAGGRSSNEQFF; CDR3 DNA: TGCGCCAGCAGCTTGGCCGGGGGTAGGTCGTCCAATGAGCAGTTCTTC
V gene: TRBV28; clone size: .; D gene: .; J gene: TRBJ2-1; CDR3 protein: CASSLPLETAYNEQFF; CDR3 DNA: TGTGCCAGCAGTTTGCCCCTAGAGACAGCCTACAATGAGCAGTTCTTC
V gene: TRBV28; clone size: .; D gene: .; J gene: TRBJ1-2; CDR3 protein: CASSLSQVYGYTF; CDR3 DNA: TGTGCCAGCAGTTTATCCCAGGTTTATGGCTACACCTTC
V gene: TRBV6-6; clone size: once; D gene: TRBD1; J gene: TRBJ2-3; CDR3 protein: CASSSGDRGSDTQYF; CDR3 DNA: TGTGCCAGCAGTTCCGGGGACAGGGGGTCAGATACGCAGTATTTT
V gene: TRBV28; clone size: .; D gene: TRBD1; J gene: TRBJ2-1; CDR3 protein: CASSLRGTGGNEQFF; CDR3 DNA: TGTGCCAGCAGTTTACGAGGGACAGGGGGCAATGAGCAGTTCTTC
V gene: TRBV4-2; clone size: .; D gene: TRBD2; J gene: TRBJ2-5; CDR3 protein: CASRPGGPQETQYF; CDR3 DNA: TGTGCCAGCAGACCGGGAGGGCCACAGGAGACCCAGTACTTC
V gene: TRBV3-1/TRBV3-2; clone size: .; D gene: .; J gene: TRBJ2-6; CDR3 protein: CASITSGANVLTF; CDR3 DNA: TGTGCCAGCATCACTTCTGGGGCCAACGTCCTGACTTTC
V gene: TRBV9; clone size: .; D gene: TRBD2; J gene: TRBJ2-1; CDR3 protein: CASSSLLAGGYNEQFF; CDR3 DNA: TGTGCCAGCAGCTCACTGCTAGCGGGAGGCTACAATGAGCAGTTCTTC
V gene: TRBV29-1; clone size: .; D gene: TRBD2; J gene: TRBJ2-1; CDR3 protein: CSVEGRKASGSSYNEQFF; CDR3 DNA: TGCAGCGTTGAAGGCAGGAAGGCTAGCGGGAGTTCCTACAATGAGCAGTTCTTC